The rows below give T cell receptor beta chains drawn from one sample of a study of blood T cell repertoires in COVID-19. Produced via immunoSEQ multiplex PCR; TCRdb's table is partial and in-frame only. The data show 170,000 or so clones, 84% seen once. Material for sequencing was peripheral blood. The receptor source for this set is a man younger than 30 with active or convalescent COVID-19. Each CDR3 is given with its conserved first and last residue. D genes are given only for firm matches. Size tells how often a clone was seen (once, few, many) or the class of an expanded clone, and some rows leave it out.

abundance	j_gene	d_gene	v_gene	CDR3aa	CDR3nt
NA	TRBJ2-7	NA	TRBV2	CASRGGTSYEQYF	TGTGCCAGCAGGGGAGGGACATCCTACGAGCAGTACTTC
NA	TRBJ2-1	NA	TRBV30	CAWSSLANPKYNEQFF	TGTGCCTGGAGTTCTCTAGCGAACCCTAAATACAATGAGCAGTTCTTC
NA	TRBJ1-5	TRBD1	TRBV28	CASSLERGLGNQPQHF	TGTGCCAGCAGTTTAGAGAGGGGGCTCGGCAATCAGCCCCAGCATTTT
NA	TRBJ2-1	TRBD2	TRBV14	CASSQDSLAGGSYNEQFF	TGTGCCAGCAGCCAAGACTCCCTAGCGGGAGGCTCCTACAATGAGCAGTTCTTC
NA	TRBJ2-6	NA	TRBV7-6	CASSLGDFEGFWSGANVLTF	TGTGCCAGCAGCTTAGGGGACTTCGAGGGATTCTGGTCTGGGGCCAACGTCCTGACTTTC
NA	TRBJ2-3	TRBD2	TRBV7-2	CASSLVGLAGPSTQYF	TGTGCCAGCAGCTTGGTTGGACTAGCGGGCCCCAGCACGCAGTATTTT
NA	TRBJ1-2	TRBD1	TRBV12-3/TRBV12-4	CASRGDRSYGYTF	TGTGCCAGCAGAGGGGACAGGAGCTATGGCTACACCTTC
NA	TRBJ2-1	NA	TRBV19	CASSIMGPPGHYNEQFF	TGTGCCAGTAGTATTATGGGTCCCCCGGGACACTACAATGAGCAGTTCTTC
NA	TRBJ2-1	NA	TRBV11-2	CASSLGGLYNEQFF	TGTGCCAGCAGCTTAGGAGGCTTGTACAATGAGCAGTTCTTC
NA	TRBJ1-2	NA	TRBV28	CASSFGGQGRRRANYGYTF	TGTGCCAGCAGTTTCGGAGGGCAGGGACGTCGGAGAGCTAACTATGGCTACACCTTC
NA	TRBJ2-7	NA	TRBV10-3	CAISDTEGRQYF	TGTGCCATCAGTGATACGGAGGGCAGGCAGTACTTC
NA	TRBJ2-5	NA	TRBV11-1	CASSLEQAMYQETQYF	TGTGCCAGCAGCTTAGAACAGGCCATGTACCAAGAGACCCAGTACTTC
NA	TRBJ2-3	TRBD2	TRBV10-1	CASSDTRTSGKPDTQYF	TGCGCCAGCAGTGACACGAGGACTAGCGGTAAACCAGATACGCAGTATTTT
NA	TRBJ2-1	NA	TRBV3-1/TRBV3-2	CASSQLYNEQFF	TGTGCCAGCAGCCAACTCTACAATGAGCAGTTCTTC
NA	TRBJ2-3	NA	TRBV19	CASSFGTPDTQYF	TGTGCCAGTAGTTTCGGGACTCCAGATACGCAGTATTTT
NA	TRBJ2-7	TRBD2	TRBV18	CASSPGGLAGNYEQYF	TGTGCCAGCTCACCCGGCGGGCTAGCGGGGAACTACGAGCAGTACTTC
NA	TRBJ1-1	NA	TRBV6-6	CASRVTFSTEAFF	TGTGCCAGCCGCGTAACGTTCTCCACTGAAGCTTTCTTT
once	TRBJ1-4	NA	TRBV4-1	CASSQVTGYGNEKLFF	TGCGCCAGCAGCCAGGTAACAGGTTATGGTAATGAAAAACTGTTTTTT
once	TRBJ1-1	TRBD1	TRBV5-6	CASSPDRGFSTEAFF	TGTGCCAGCAGCCCCGACAGGGGATTCAGCACTGAAGCTTTCTTT
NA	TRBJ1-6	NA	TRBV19	CASSISRNNSPLHF	TGTGCCAGTAGTATATCCAGAAATAATTCACCCCTCCACTTT
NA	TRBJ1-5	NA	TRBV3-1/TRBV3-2	CASSQRVESNQPQHF	TGTGCCAGCAGCCAACGGGTGGAGAGCAATCAGCCCCAGCATTTT
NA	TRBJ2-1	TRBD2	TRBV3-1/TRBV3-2	CASSQGRLAGRYNEQFF	TGTGCCAGCAGCCAAGGCCGACTAGCGGGGAGGTACAATGAGCAGTTCTTC
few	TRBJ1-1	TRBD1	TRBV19	CASSSDRVNTEAFF	TGTGCCAGTAGTTCGGACAGGGTGAACACTGAAGCTTTCTTT
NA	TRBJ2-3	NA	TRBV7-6	CASSARAGVVNTQYF	TGTGCCAGCAGTGCACGGGCAGGGGTGGTGAATACGCAGTATTTT
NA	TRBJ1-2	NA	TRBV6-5	CASSSDSGGYTF	TGTGCCAGCAGTTCGGACAGCGGTGGCTACACCTTC
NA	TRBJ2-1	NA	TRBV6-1	CASSEAAGSYNEQFF	TGTGCCAGCAGTGAAGCGGCGGGCTCCTACAATGAGCAGTTCTTC
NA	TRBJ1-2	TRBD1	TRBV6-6	CASSLLPGQGSGYTF	TGTGCCAGCAGTCTTTTGCCGGGACAGGGCAGTGGCTACACCTTC
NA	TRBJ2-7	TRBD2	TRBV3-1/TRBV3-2	CASSQDPRPNSGADF	TGTGCCAGCAGCCAAGATCCCCGCCCGAATAGCGGGGCAGACTTC
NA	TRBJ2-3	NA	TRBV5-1	CASSVISRPDTQYF	TGCGCCAGCAGTGTAATATCCAGGCCCGATACGCAGTATTTT
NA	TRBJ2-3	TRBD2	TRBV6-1	CASSGREGRPSGTQYF	TGTGCCAGCAGTGGACGGGAGGGCCGTCCATCGGGAACGCAGTATTTT
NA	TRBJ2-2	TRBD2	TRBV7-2	CASSFRGRGGRRTGELFF	TGTGCCAGCAGCTTTAGGGGCCGGGGGGGGCGCCGCACCGGGGAGCTGTTTTTT
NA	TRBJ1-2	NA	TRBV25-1	CASRKEGGGGYGGYTF	TGTGCCAGCAGGAAAGAAGGTGGTGGGGGCTACGGCGGCTACACCTTC
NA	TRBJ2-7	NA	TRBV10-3	CAISESSGGNEQYF	TGTGCCATCAGTGAGTCGTCAGGGGGGAACGAGCAGTACTTC
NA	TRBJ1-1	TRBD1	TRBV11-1	CASSKGQGGTEAFF	TGTGCCAGCAGCAAGGGACAGGGGGGCACTGAAGCTTTCTTT
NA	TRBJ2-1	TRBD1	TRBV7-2	CASSFKRTGYNEQFF	TGTGCCAGCAGCTTCAAACGGACAGGGTACAATGAGCAGTTCTTC
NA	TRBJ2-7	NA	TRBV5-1	CASSLVQAPYEQYF	TGCGCCAGCAGCTTGGTACAGGCCCCCTACGAGCAGTACTTC
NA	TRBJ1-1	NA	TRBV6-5	CASSLYNTEAFF	TGTGCCAGCAGTTTATATAACACTGAAGCTTTCTTT
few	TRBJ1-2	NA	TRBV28	CASRRSHGYTF	TGTGCCAGCAGAAGGAGCCACGGCTACACCTTC
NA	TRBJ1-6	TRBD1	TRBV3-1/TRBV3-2	CASRSGDRQGGNSPLHF	TGTGCCAGCAGATCCGGGGATCGACAGGGTGGAAATTCACCCCTCCACTTT
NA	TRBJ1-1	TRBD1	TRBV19	CASSILLGQGALGEAFF	TGTGCCAGTAGTATATTGTTGGGCCAGGGGGCCTTGGGTGAAGCTTTCTTT
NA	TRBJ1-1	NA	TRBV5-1	CASSLSQGGRIEAFF	TGCGCCAGCAGCTTGTCGCAGGGTGGTCGGATTGAAGCTTTCTTT
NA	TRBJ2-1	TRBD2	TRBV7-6	CASSLMRTSGADEQFF	TGTGCCAGCAGCTTAATGCGGACTAGCGGGGCTGATGAGCAGTTCTTC
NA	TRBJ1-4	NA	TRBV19	CASNGRGEKLFF	TGTGCCAGTAATGGTCGGGGTGAAAAACTGTTTTTT
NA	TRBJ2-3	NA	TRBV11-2	CASSLVRGRDTQYF	TGTGCCAGCAGCTTAGTGCGTGGGCGAGATACGCAGTATTTT
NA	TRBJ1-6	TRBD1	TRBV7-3	CASSATDRVRNSPLHF	TGTGCCAGCAGCGCTACAGACAGGGTCCGTAATTCACCCCTCCACTTT
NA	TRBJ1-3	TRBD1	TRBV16	CASSQGQGNSGNTIYF	TGTGCCAGCAGCCAAGGACAGGGAAACTCTGGAAACACCATATATTTT
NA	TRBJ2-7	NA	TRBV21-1	CASSKGNMLAAPLFEQYF	TGTGCCAGCAGCAAAGGTAATATGCTGGCGGCACCCCTATTCGAGCAGTACTTC
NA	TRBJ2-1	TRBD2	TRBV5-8	CASSLLGRAVYNEQFF	TGTGCCAGCAGCTTGCTCGGGAGGGCCGTCTACAATGAGCAGTTCTTC
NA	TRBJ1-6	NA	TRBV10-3	CAIRKDMSYNSPLHF	TGTGCCATCAGAAAGGACATGTCCTATAATTCACCCCTCCACTTT
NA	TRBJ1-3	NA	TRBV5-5	CASSLGGSTRENTIYF	TGTGCCAGCAGCTTGGGAGGGTCGACGCGGGAAAACACCATATATTTT
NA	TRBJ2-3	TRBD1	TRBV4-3	CASSQEDRSTDTQYF	TGCGCCAGCAGCCAAGAGGACAGGAGCACAGATACGCAGTATTTT
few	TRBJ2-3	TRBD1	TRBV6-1	CASSEAVYRGLDTQYF	TGTGCCAGCAGTGAAGCGGTATACAGGGGGTTGGATACGCAGTATTTT
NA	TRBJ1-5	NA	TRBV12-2	CASPSHTDQPQHF	TGTGCAAGTCCATCCCACACAGATCAGCCCCAGCATTTT
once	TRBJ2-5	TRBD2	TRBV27	CASRAGDYQETQYF	TGTGCCAGCCGAGCGGGAGATTACCAAGAGACCCAGTACTTC
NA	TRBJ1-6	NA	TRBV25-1	CATGDSYNSPLHF	TGTGCCACCGGGGACTCCTATAATTCACCCCTCCACTTT
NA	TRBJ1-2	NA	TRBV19	CASSPSGRGGAGYTF	TGTGCCAGTAGTCCGTCGGGGAGGGGTGGGGCTGGCTACACCTTC
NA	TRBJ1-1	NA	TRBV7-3	CASSLRLNTEAFF	TGTGCCAGCAGCCTCCGTTTGAACACTGAAGCTTTCTTT
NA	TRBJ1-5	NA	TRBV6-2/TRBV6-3	CASSYLTASNQPQHF	TGTGCCAGCAGTTATCTCACAGCCAGCAATCAGCCCCAGCATTTT
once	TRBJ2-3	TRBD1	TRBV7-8	CASSVQGRLSTDTQYF	TGTGCCAGCAGCGTACAGGGGCGCCTTAGCACAGATACGCAGTATTTT
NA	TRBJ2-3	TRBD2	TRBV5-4	CASSYLAGITDTQYF	TGTGCCAGCAGTTATTTAGCGGGGATCACAGATACGCAGTATTTT